This TCR beta chain emerged from a study of shared clonotypes between healthy human individuals. From germline, CDR1 is SGHRS and CDR2 YFSETQ. The CDR3 is 15 amino acids. V was shortened by 0 bases and J by 2 bases, with 9 bases between the two germline ends. The table came from immunoSEQ multiplex PCR; TCRdb's copy has only in-frame clones and leaves some out. The sample carries 700,000 or so clones, 72% recorded once. Details on this clone: The sample contains more than one DNA sequence encoding this CDR3.

Sequencing was carried out using memory CD4+ T cells sorted from blood. Subset meaning: CD45RA-negative fraction. The chain joins TRBV5-1 to TRBJ2-1, with D perhaps TRBD2 (6 bases). This clonotype was obtained from a woman in her thirties in good health. CDR3 nucleotide sequence: TGCGCCAGCAGCTTGGGGTCGGGAGCCTACAATGAGCAGTTCTTC. It translates to CASSLGSGAYNEQFF. Together with reference TRBV5-1 and TRBJ2-1, the CDR3 gives the full variable domain: KAGVTQTPRYLIKTRGQQVTLSCSPISGHRSVSWYQQTPGQGLQFLFEYFSETQRNKGNFPGRFSGRQFSNSRSEMNVSTLELGDSALYLCASSLGSGAYNEQFFGPGTRLTVL.